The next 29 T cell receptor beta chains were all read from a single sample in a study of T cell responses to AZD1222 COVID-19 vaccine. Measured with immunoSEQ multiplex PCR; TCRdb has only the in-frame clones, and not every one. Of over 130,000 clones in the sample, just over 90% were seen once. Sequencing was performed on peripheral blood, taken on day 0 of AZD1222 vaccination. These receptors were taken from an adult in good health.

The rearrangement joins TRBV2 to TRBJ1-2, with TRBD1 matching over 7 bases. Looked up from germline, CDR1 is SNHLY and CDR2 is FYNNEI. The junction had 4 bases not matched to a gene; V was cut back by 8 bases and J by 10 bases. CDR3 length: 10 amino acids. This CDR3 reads CASGTEDYTF. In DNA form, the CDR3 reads TGTGCCAGCGGGACAGAAGACTACACCTTC.

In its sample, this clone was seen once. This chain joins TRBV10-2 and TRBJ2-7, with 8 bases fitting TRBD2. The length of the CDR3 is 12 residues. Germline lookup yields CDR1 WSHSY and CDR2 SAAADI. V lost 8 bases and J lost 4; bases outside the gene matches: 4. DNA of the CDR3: TGCGCCAGCGGGAGCGGGGGTTACGAGCAGTACTTC. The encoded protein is CASGSGGYEQYF.

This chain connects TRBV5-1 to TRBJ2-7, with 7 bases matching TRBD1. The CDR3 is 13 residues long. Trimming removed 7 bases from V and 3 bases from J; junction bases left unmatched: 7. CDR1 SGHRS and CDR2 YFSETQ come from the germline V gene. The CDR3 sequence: CASGRDSFYEQYF. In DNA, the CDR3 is TGCGCCAGCGGCCGGGACAGCTTCTACGAGCAGTACTTC.

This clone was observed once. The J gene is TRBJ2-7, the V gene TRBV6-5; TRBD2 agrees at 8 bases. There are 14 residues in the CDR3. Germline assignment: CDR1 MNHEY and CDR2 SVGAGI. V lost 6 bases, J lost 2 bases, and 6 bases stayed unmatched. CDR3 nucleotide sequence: TGTGCCAGCAGCCGGGGGACTAGGCCCTACGAGCAGTACTTC. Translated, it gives CASSRGTRPYEQYF.

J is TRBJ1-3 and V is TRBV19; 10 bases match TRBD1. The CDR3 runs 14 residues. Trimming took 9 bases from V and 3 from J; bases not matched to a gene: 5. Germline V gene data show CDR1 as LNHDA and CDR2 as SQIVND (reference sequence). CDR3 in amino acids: CASRDRGGGNTIYF. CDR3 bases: TGTGCCAGCCGGGACAGGGGAGGTGGAAACACCATATATTTT.

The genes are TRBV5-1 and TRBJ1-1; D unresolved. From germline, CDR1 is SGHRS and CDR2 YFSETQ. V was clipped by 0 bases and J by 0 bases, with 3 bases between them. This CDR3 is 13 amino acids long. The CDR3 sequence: CASSLDVNTEAFF. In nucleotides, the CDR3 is TGCGCCAGCAGCTTGGACGTGAACACTGAAGCTTTCTTT.

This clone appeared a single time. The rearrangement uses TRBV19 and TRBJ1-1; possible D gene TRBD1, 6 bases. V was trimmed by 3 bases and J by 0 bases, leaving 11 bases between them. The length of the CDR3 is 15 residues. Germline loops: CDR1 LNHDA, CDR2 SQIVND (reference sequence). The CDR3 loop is CASSISGQLNTEAFF. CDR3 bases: TGTGCCAGTAGTATCTCCGGACAGCTGAACACTGAAGCTTTCTTT.

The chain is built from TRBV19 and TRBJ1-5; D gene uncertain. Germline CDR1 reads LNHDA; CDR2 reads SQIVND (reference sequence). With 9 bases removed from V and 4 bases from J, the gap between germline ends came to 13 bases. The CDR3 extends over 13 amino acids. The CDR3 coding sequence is TGTGCCAGCCTTGGAGCGGGGAATCAGCCCCAGCATTTT. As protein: CASLGAGNQPQHF.

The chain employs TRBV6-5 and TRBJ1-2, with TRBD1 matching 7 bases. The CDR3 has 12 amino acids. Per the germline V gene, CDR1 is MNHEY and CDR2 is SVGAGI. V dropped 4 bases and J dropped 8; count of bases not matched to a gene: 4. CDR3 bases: TGTGCCAGCAGTTTCTACAGGGGCGGCTACACCTTC. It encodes CASSFYRGGYTF.

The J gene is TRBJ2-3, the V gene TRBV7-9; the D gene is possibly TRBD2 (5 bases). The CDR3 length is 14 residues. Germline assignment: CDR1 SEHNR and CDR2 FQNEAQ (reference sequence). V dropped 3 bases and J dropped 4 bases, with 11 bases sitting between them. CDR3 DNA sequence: TGTGCCAGCAGCTTCCCCGGGATGGCAGATACGCAGTATTTT. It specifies CASSFPGMADTQYF. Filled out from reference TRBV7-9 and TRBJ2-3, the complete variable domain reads DTGVSQNPRHKITKRGQNVTFRCDPISEHNRLYWYRQTLGQGPEFLTYFQNEAQLEKSRLLSDRFSAERPKGSFSTLEIQRTEQGDSAMYLCASSFPGMADTQYFGPGTRLTVL.

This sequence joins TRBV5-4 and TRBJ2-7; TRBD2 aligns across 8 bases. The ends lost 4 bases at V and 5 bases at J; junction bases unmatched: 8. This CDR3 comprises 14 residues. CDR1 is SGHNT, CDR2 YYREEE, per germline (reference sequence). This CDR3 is CASSLRTSLDEQYF. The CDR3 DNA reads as TGTGCCAGCAGCCTTCGGACTAGCCTGGACGAGCAGTACTTC. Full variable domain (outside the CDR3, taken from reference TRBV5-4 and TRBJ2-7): ETGVTQSPTHLIKTRGQQVTLRCSSQSGHNTVSWYQQALGQGPQFIFQYYREEENGRGNFPPRFSGLQFPNYSSELNVNALELDDSALYLCASSLRTSLDEQYFGPGTRLTVT.

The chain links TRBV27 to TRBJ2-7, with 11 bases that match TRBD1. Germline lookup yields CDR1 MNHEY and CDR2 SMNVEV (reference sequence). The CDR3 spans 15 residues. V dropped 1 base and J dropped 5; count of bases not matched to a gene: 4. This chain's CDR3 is CASSLYRTGGHEQYF. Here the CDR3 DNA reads TGTGCCAGCAGTTTATATAGGACAGGGGGCCACGAGCAGTACTTC.

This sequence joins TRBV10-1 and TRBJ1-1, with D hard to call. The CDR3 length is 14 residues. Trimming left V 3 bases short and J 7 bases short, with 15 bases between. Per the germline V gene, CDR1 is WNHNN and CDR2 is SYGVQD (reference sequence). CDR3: CASSDAGPWGEAFF. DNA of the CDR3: TGCGCCAGCAGTGATGCCGGACCCTGGGGTGAAGCTTTCTTT.

CDR3 DNA sequence: TGTGCCAGCAGCCAAGATTCGAGCGGACTAGCGGGAGGAGAGACCCAGTACTTC. Its protein product is CASSQDSSGLAGGETQYF. The V and J genes are TRBV3-1 (or the pseudogene TRBV3-2) and TRBJ2-5, with TRBD2 identical over 14 bases. The CDR3 runs 18 residues. Germline V lookup: CDR1 LGHDT, CDR2 YNNKEL (reference sequence). Germline trimming cut 0 bases from V and 4 bases from J; bases unmatched to any gene: 7.

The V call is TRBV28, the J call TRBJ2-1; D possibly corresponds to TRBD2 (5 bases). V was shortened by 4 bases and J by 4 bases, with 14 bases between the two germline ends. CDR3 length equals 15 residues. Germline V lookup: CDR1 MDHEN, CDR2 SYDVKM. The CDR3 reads CASSSSRRGYNEQFF. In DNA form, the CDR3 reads TGTGCCAGCAGTTCCTCCAGGAGAGGGTACAATGAGCAGTTCTTC.

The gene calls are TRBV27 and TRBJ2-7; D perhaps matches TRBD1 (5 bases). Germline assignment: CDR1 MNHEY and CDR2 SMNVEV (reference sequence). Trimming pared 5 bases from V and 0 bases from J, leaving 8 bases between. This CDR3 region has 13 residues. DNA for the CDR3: TGTGCCAGCAGTCGGCAGGGCTCCTACGAGCAGTACTTC. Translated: CASSRQGSYEQYF.

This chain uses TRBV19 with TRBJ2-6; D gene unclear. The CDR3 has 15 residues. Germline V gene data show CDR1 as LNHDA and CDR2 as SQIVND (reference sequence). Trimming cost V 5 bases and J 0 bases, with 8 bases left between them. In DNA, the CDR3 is TGTGCCAGTAGTCTCCATTTCTCTGGGGCCAACGTCCTGACTTTC. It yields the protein CASSLHFSGANVLTF.

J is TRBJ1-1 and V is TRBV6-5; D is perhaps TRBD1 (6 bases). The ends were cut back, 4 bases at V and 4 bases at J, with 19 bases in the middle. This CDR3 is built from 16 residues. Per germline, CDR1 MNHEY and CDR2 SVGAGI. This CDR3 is CASSLRSPGVSTEAFF. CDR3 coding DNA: TGTGCCAGCAGTTTACGGTCCCCAGGGGTGAGCACTGAAGCTTTCTTT.

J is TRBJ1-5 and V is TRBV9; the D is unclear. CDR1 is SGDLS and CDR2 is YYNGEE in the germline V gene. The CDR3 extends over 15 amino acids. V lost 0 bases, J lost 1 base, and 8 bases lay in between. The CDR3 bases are TGTGCCAGCAGCGTAGACTCGACCAGCAATCAGCCCCAGCATTTT. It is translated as CASSVDSTSNQPQHF.

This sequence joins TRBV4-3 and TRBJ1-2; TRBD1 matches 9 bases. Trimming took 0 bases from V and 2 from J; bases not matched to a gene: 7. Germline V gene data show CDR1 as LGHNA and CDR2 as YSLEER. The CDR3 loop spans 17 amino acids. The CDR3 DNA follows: TGCGCCAGCAGCCAAGATCGAATTGGACAGGGGAACTATGGCTACACCTTC. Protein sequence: CASSQDRIGQGNYGYTF.

Written as DNA, the CDR3 is TGTGCCAGCAGCCAAGATGGACAGTGGTATGGCTACACCTTC. The encoded protein is CASSQDGQWYGYTF. The rearrangement links TRBV3-1 (or the pseudogene TRBV3-2) to TRBJ1-2; D perhaps matches TRBD1 (6 bases). The germline gives CDR1 LGHDT, CDR2 YNNKEL (reference sequence). With 0 bases removed from V and 5 bases from J, the gap between germline ends came to 10 bases. This CDR3 contains 14 residues.

CDR3: CASSTPPGTHLLYGYTF. CDR3 in DNA: TGTGCCAGTAGTACGCCCCCCGGGACACATCTTCTCTATGGCTACACCTTC. The V gene is TRBV19, the J gene TRBJ1-2; perhaps TRBD1 as D (6 bases). Trimming pared 4 bases from V and 4 bases from J, leaving 22 bases between. Germline V gene lookup returns CDR1 LNHDA and CDR2 SQIVND (reference sequence). The CDR3 runs 17 residues.

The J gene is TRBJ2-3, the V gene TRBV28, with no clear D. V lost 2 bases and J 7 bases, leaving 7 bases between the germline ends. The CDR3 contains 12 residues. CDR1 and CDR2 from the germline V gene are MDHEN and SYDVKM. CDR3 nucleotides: TGTGCCAGCAGTTTAGGCCGAAATACGCAGTATTTT. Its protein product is CASSLGRNTQYF.

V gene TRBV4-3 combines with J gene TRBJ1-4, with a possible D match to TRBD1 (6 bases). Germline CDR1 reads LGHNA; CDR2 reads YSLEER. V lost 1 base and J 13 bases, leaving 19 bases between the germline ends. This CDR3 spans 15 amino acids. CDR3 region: CASSQVAGQIGGLFF. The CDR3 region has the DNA TGCGCCAGCAGCCAAGTCGCCGGACAAATAGGGGGACTGTTTTTT.

CDR3 nucleotide sequence: TGCAGCGTTTATGGCGGGAGGGACGGCGTAAATGAGCAGTTCTTC. This gives the protein CSVYGGRDGVNEQFF. V is TRBV29-1 and J is TRBJ2-1, with 9 nucleotides matching TRBD2. Germline CDR1 reads SQVTM; CDR2 reads ANQGSEA. The CDR3 runs to 15 residues. V trimming: 5 bases; J trimming: 7 bases; junction bases outside the gene matches: 12.

The chain's CDR3 is CASSMGMGLDQPQHF. Written as DNA, the CDR3 is TGTGCCAGTAGTATGGGGATGGGGCTGGATCAGCCCCAGCATTTT. This rearrangement joins TRBV19 to TRBJ1-5; D perhaps matches TRBD1 (5 bases). Germline lookup yields CDR1 LNHDA and CDR2 SQIVND (reference sequence). V dropped 3 bases and J dropped 5 bases, with 14 bases sitting between them. This CDR3 comprises 15 residues.

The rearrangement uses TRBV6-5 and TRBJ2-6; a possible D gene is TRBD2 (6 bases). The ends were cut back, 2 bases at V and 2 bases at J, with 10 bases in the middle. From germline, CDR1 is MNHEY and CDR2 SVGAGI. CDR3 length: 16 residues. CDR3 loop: CASSYAPGAGANVLTF. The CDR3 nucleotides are TGTGCCAGCAGTTACGCCCCGGGGGCTGGGGCCAACGTCCTGACTTTC.

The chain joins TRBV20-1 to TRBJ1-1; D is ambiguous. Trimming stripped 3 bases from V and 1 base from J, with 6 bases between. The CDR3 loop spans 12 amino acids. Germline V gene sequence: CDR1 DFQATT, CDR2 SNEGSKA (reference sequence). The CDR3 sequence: CSASGGNTEAFF. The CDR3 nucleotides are TGCAGTGCTAGTGGCGGGAACACTGAAGCTTTCTTT.

As DNA, the CDR3 is TGTGCCAGCACCTTGCCCCCCCACGAGCAGTACTTC. It is translated as CASTLPPHEQYF. The V call is TRBV11-2, the J call TRBJ2-7; D is unresolved. CDR1 is SGHAT, CDR2 FQNNGV, per germline. Trimming took 7 bases from V and 5 from J, leaving 12 bases between them. The CDR3 covers 12 residues.